This TCR beta chain is from a study of blood T cell repertoires in COVID-19. Overall study: T cells, B-cell-depleted T cells, or PBMCs supplied cDNA or gDNA.

Each participant's cohort was designated according to participant-reported clinical history. V gave up 3 bases and J gave up 7 bases, with 13 bases separating them. CDR3 length: 13 residues. The germline V gene has CDR1 SEHNR and CDR2 FQNEAQ (reference sequence). In the original workflow: From reference gene primer amplification, estimates of nucleated cell counts were derived. TCRdb keeps only in-frame clones here, not all; method: immunoSEQ multiplex PCR. V and J calls and clone size are copied from that table; D and trimming were computed from the DNA. The sample yields about 240,000 clones, more than 85% seen once.

The sequenced material came from PBMCs or T cells enriched from blood (not recorded which). The receptor's source is a woman in her 30s who had recovered from COVID-19. The chain combines TRBV7-9 with TRBJ2-7; tentatively, D is TRBD2 (7 bases). The CDR3 loop is CASSLLQGGEQYF. The CDR3 region has the DNA TGTGCCAGCAGCTTGTTACAGGGAGGGGAGCAGTACTTC.